This section outlines one TCR beta chain sequence together with its context. Its specificity is not known. MiXCR was run by TCRdb on the 5' RACE reads, yielding one entry per CDR3 protein. The table lists about 390,000 distinct CDR3 sequences, 9% to 10% of them singletons. The data were obtained in a study of identical twins. Study-wide findings and caveats: Memory repertoires lacked the insertion deficit that abundant cord blood beta clonotypes showed.

The CDR3 has 15 amino acids. Germline assignment: CDR1 SGHVS and CDR2 FQNEAQ. V gave up 1 base and J gave up 0 bases, with 8 bases separating them. This TCR came from a woman aged 45-65 years in good health. The chain links TRBV7-8 to TRBJ2-3; D gene unclear. Input material: naive T cells sorted from blood. The CDR3 region is CASSLVPESTDTQYF. In nucleotides, the CDR3 is TGTGCCAGCAGCTTAGTACCAGAAAGCACAGATACGCAGTATTTT.